The 16 T cell receptor beta chains below were found in one sample sequenced in a study of shared clonotypes between healthy human individuals. Using immunoSEQ multiplex PCR, the repertoire was profiled, and TCRdb retains in-frame clones only, with some absent. Among about 660,000 clones listed, approximately 79% were seen once. The specimen sequenced was memory CD4+ T cells sorted from blood. Subset meaning: CD45RA-negative fraction. All receptors come from a woman aged 30 to 39 in good health.

This chain connects TRBV25-1 to TRBJ2-7; 8 bases line up with TRBD2. Germline V gene lookup returns CDR1 MGHDK and CDR2 SYGVNS. The V and J ends lost 3 bases and 4 bases, in that order; junction bases with no gene match: 5. The CDR3 totals 14 residues. This chain's CDR3 is CASSEAGRGYEQYF. The CDR3, as DNA: TGTGCCAGCAGTGAGGCCGGGAGGGGATACGAGCAGTACTTC.

CDR3 protein: CASSNPPSGSSYNEQFF. The CDR3 DNA follows: TGTGCCAGCAGCAACCCCCCTAGCGGGAGTTCCTACAATGAGCAGTTCTTC. The chain is built from TRBV11-2 and TRBJ2-1, with TRBD2 matching over 10 bases. The CDR3 runs 17 residues. Germline lookup yields CDR1 SGHAT and CDR2 FQNNGV. The ends lost 5 bases at V and 1 base at J; junction bases unmatched: 8.

In this sample, this clone turned up a few times. The chain links TRBV5-5 to TRBJ2-3; D may be TRBD2 (6 bases). The V end was cut by 0 bases, the J end by 5 bases, with 7 bases between. Per germline, CDR1 SGHKS and CDR2 YYEKEE (reference sequence). This CDR3 contains 13 residues. CDR3 sequence: CASSLASEDTQYF. The CDR3 nucleotides are TGTGCCAGCAGCTTGGCTAGCGAAGATACGCAGTATTTT.

This clone was seen a handful of times. The rearrangement links TRBV6-1 to TRBJ1-5; 9 nucleotides align to TRBD1. The CDR3 covers 15 residues. V was pared by 5 bases and J by 5 bases, with 7 bases of the junction left unmatched. Germline CDR1 is MNHNS and CDR2 is SASEGT. DNA for the CDR3: TGTGCCAGCAGTTTACAGGGGGCGCGGGATCAGCCCCAGCATTTT. Protein sequence: CASSLQGARDQPQHF.

The chain joins TRBV6-5 to TRBJ1-1; TRBD1 might be the D (6 bases). Germline CDR1 and CDR2: MNHEY and SVGAGI. Deletions cut 5 bases from V and 4 bases from J, with 14 bases between. The CDR3 totals 14 residues. Here the CDR3 reads CASSPDGGGTEAFF. The CDR3 bases are TGTGCCAGCAGTCCCGATGGAGGGGGCACTGAAGCTTTCTTT.

The chain couples TRBV5-1 to TRBJ2-7, with 10 bases matching TRBD1. The CDR3 extends over 15 amino acids. The germline V gene encodes CDR1 SGHRS and CDR2 YFSETQ. J gave up 4 bases and V 4 bases, and 8 bases lay outside the gene matches. DNA of the CDR3: TGCGCCAGCAGCCTATGGACAGGGGGTAGGTACGAGCAGTACTTC. This codes for CASSLWTGGRYEQYF. Combining the CDR3 with reference TRBV5-1 and TRBJ2-7 gives the whole variable domain KAGVTQTPRYLIKTRGQQVTLSCSPISGHRSVSWYQQTPGQGLQFLFEYFSETQRNKGNFPGRFSGRQFSNSRSEMNVSTLELGDSALYLCASSLWTGGRYEQYFGPGTRLTVT.

V gene TRBV29-1 combines with J gene TRBJ1-2, with 9 bases identical to TRBD1. Losses at the gene ends were 6 bases for V and 2 bases for J; bases not matched to a gene: 4. Germline CDR1 reads SQVTM; CDR2 reads ANQGSEA. The CDR3 is 13 residues long. DNA of the CDR3: TGCAGCGTAGCCGGGACAGGGAACTATGGCTACACCTTC. Translation: CSVAGTGNYGYTF.

This rearrangement joins TRBV25-1 to TRBJ2-1, with TRBD2 identical over 11 bases. Germline assignment: CDR1 MGHDK and CDR2 SYGVNS. The J segment lost 7 bases and the V segment lost 2 bases, leaving 7 bases of the junction unmatched. CDR3 length: 16 amino acids. The CDR3 bases are TGTGCCAGCAGTGAAGGGATAGCGGGAGGGAGTAATGAGCAGTTCTTC. Translating it yields CASSEGIAGGSNEQFF.

This CDR3 reads CAWSYPGANVLTF. CDR3 nucleotides: TGTGCCTGGAGCTACCCTGGGGCCAACGTCCTGACTTTC. The chain has TRBV30 and TRBJ2-6, with D unresolved. This CDR3 spans 13 amino acids. V lost 3 bases to trimming and J lost 2 bases, with 5 bases between them. Germline V CDR1 and CDR2: GTSNPN, SVGIG (reference sequence).

The rearrangement joins TRBV14 to TRBJ2-1, with TRBD2 identical over 13 bases. The ends lost 4 bases at V and 9 bases at J; junction bases unmatched: 12. The CDR3 is 17 residues long. CDR1 and CDR2 from the germline V gene are SGHDN and FVKESK. The CDR3 here is CASSPLWTSGSFGEQFF. The CDR3 DNA sequence: TGTGCCAGCAGCCCCCTATGGACTAGCGGGAGCTTTGGTGAGCAGTTCTTC.

The rearrangement links TRBV11-2 to TRBJ2-2; D is possibly TRBD1 or TRBD2 (5 bases each). The V gene lost 0 bases and the J gene lost 6 bases, with 14 bases spanning the gap. CDR3 length: 16 residues. The V gene's germline CDR1 is SGHAT and CDR2 FQNNGV. The CDR3: CASSLERGTGPGELFF. CDR3 sequence (DNA): TGTGCCAGCAGCTTAGAACGGGGTACAGGACCCGGGGAGCTGTTTTTT.

The CDR3 DNA sequence: TGTGCCAGCAGTTACTCGCCCCCTGAAAAACTGTTTTTT. It specifies CASSYSPPEKLFF. The chain uses TRBV6-5 and TRBJ1-4; unclear D gene. The V and J ends lost 0 bases and 7 bases respectively, with 6 bases between them. The CDR3 totals 13 residues. Germline CDR1 is MNHEY and CDR2 is SVGAGI.

This clone occurred a few times. The chain joins TRBV28 to TRBJ1-2; D is perhaps TRBD1 (5 bases). The germline gives CDR1 MDHEN, CDR2 SYDVKM. V gave up 5 bases and J gave up 4 bases, with 20 bases separating them. There are 16 residues in the CDR3. The CDR3 DNA reads TGTGCCAGCAGTAGCCCATCACAGGCCCGGCTCTATGGCTACACCTTC. It codes for CASSSPSQARLYGYTF.

The chain recombines TRBV5-1 with TRBJ1-5; no clear D gene. V lost 0 bases and J lost 0, with 7 bases in between. This CDR3 region has 15 residues. The V gene's germline CDR1 is SGHRS and CDR2 YFSETQ. The CDR3 region has the DNA TGCGCCAGCAGCTTGGGAGGGATTAGCAATCAGCCCCAGCATTTT. As protein: CASSLGGISNQPQHF.

This clone appeared a few times. This sequence joins TRBV11-2 and TRBJ1-4; 8 nucleotides match TRBD1. The ends lost 5 bases at V and 8 bases at J; junction bases unmatched: 7. This CDR3 is 14 amino acids long. CDR1 SGHAT and CDR2 FQNNGV come from the germline V gene. The CDR3 DNA sequence: TGTGCCAGCAGCCGCGACAGGGGCGTAGAAAAACTGTTTTTT. Protein product: CASSRDRGVEKLFF.

This clone was detected only a few times. This sequence joins TRBV5-1 and TRBJ2-6; no reliable D call. V lost 0 bases, J lost 0 bases, and 13 bases lay in between. Germline V lookup: CDR1 SGHRS, CDR2 YFSETQ. The CDR3 loop spans 18 amino acids. The DNA of the CDR3 is TGCGCCAGCAGCTTGGAAATGGGCAGGACCTCTGGGGCCAACGTCCTGACTTTC. This encodes CASSLEMGRTSGANVLTF. Combining the CDR3 with reference TRBV5-1 and TRBJ2-6 gives the whole variable domain KAGVTQTPRYLIKTRGQQVTLSCSPISGHRSVSWYQQTPGQGLQFLFEYFSETQRNKGNFPGRFSGRQFSNSRSEMNVSTLELGDSALYLCASSLEMGRTSGANVLTFGAGSRLTVL.